The subject of this entry is one T cell receptor beta chain. The sample is drawn from a study of cytomegalovirus exposure and HLA in healthy donors. The method was immunoSEQ multiplex PCR; TCRdb's version includes in-frame clones alone and lacks a portion of them. This table holds about 110,000 clones, nearly 97% found once. The CDR3 totals 16 residues. CDR1 is LNHNV, CDR2 YYDKDF, per germline (reference sequence). The trim removed 5 bases at V and 6 bases at J, leaving 14 bases unmatched. The sequenced sample was PBMCs. The chain joins TRBV15 to TRBJ2-3; 7 bases fit TRBD1. The TCR was taken from a woman aged 18-29 years in good health and CMV-seronegative. The CDR3 here is CATSGAGTVIPDTQYF. CDR3 nucleotides: TGTGCCACCAGCGGAGCTGGGACAGTTATACCGGATACGCAGTATTTT.